This T cell receptor (beta chain) is from a study of blood T cell repertoires in COVID-19. Germline values: CDR1 KGHSH, CDR2 LQKENI. With 4 bases removed from V and 7 bases from J, the gap between germline ends came to 13 bases. The CDR3 loop spans 14 amino acids. Only in-frame clones appear in the TCRdb table, and some are missing; sequencing was by immunoSEQ multiplex PCR. The data contain 43,000 or so clones, over 70% of them singletons. Sequencing was performed on peripheral blood. The genes are TRBV18 and TRBJ1-4; D perhaps matches TRBD1 (6 bases). This clonotype was obtained from an older woman with acute or convalescent COVID-19. CDR3 sequence reads: CASSQPGQVEKLFF. The CDR3 nucleotides read TGTGCCAGCTCACAACCGGGACAAGTTGAAAAACTGTTTTTT.